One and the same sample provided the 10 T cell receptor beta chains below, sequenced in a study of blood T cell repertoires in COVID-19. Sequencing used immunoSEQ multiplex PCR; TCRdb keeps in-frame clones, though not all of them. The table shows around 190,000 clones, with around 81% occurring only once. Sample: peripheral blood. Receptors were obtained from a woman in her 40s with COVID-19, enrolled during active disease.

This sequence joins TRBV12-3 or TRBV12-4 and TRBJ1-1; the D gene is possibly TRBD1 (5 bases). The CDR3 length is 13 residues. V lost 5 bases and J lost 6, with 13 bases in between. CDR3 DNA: TGTGCCAGCAGTCAACAACCAGGGTCTGAAGCTTTCTTT. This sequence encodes CASSQQPGSEAFF.

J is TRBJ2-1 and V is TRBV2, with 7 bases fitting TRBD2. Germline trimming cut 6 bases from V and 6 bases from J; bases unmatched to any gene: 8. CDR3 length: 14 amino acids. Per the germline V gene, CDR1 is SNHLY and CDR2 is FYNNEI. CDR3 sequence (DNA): TGTGCCAGCAGGGTGGGACTACGAGGCAATGAGCAGTTCTTC. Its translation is CASRVGLRGNEQFF.

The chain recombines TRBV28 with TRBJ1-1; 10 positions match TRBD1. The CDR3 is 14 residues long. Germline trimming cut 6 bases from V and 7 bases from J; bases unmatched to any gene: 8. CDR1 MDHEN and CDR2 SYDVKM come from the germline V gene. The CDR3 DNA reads TGTGCCAGCAGAACGACAGGGGGCGGACATGAAGCTTTCTTT. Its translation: CASRTTGGGHEAFF. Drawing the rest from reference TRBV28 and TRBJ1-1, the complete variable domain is DVKVTQSSRYLVKRTGEKVFLECVQDMDHENMFWYRQDPGLGLRLIYFSYDVKMKEKGDIPEGYSVSREKKERFSLILESASTNQTSMYLCASRTTGGGHEAFFGQGTRLTVV.

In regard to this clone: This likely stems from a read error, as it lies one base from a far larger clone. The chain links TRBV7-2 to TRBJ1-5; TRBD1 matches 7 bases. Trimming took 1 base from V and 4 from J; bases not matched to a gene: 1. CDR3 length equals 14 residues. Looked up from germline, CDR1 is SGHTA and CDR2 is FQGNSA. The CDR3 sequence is CASSLGGQNQPQHF. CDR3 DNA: TGTGCCAGCAGCTTAGGGGGACAGAATCAGCCCCAGCATTTT.

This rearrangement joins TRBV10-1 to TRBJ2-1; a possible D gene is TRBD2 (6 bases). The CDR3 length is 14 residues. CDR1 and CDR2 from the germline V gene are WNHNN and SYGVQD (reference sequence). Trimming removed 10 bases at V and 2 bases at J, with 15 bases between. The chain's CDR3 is CANDGGKTYNEQFF. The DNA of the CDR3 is TGCGCCAACGACGGAGGGAAAACCTACAATGAGCAGTTCTTC.

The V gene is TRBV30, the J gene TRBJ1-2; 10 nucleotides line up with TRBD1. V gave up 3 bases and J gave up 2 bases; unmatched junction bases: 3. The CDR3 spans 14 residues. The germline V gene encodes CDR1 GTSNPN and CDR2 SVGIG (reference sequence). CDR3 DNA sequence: TGTGCCTGGAGCCCGGGACAGGGGAACTATGGCTACACCTTC. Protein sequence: CAWSPGQGNYGYTF.

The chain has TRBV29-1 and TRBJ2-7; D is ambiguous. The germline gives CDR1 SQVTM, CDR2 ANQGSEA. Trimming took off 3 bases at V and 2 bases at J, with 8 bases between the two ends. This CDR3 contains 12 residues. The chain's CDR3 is CSVELGAYEQYF. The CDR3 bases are TGCAGCGTTGAGTTGGGCGCCTACGAGCAGTACTTC.

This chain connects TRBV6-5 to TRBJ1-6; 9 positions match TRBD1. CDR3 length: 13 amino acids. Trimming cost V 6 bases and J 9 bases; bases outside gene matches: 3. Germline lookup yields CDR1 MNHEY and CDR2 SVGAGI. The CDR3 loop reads CASRGQGSSPLHF. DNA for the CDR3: TGTGCCAGCAGGGGACAGGGAAGTTCACCCCTCCACTTT.

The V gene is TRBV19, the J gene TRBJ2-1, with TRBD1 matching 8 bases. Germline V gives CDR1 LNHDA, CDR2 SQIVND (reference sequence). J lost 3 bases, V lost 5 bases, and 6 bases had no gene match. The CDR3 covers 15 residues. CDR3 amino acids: CASSSGGRDYNEQFF. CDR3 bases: TGTGCCAGTAGTTCAGGGGGCCGGGACTACAATGAGCAGTTCTTC. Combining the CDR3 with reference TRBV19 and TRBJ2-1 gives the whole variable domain DGGITQSPKYLFRKEGQNVTLSCEQNLNHDAMYWYRQDPGQGLRLIYYSQIVNDFQKGDIAEGYSVSREKKESFPLTVTSAQKNPTAFYLCASSSGGRDYNEQFFGPGTRLTVL.

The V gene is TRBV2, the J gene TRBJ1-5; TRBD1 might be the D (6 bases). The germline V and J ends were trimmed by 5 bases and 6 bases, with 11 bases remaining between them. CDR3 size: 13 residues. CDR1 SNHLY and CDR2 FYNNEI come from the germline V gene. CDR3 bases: TGTGCCAGCAGTATCAGGGGTTCTCAGCCCCAGCATTTT. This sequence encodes CASSIRGSQPQHF.